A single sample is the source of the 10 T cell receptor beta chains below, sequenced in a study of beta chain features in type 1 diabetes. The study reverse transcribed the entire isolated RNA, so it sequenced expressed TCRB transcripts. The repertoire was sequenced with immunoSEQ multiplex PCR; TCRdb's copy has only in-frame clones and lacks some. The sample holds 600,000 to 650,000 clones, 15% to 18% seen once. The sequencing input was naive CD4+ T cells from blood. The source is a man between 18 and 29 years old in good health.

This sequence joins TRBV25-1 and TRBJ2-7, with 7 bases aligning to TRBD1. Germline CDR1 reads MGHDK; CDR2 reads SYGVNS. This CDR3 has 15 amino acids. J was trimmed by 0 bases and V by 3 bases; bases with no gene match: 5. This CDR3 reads CASSETGFSSYEQYF. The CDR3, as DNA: TGTGCCAGCAGTGAGACAGGGTTTTCCTCCTACGAGCAGTACTTC.

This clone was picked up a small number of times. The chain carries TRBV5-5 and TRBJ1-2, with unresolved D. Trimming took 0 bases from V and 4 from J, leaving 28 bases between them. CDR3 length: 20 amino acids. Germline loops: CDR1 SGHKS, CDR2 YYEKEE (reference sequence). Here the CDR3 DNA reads TGTGCCAGCAGCTTGGAGTTTAAGGGCCTCTCTTCTGCAGGCAGCTATGGCTACACCTTC. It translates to CASSLEFKGLSSAGSYGYTF.

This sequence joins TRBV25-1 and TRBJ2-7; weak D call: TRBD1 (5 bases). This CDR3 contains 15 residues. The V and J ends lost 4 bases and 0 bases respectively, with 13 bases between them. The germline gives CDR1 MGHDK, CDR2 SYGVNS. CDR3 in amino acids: CASSVSRQGSYEQYF. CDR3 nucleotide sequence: TGTGCCAGCAGTGTTAGTAGGCAGGGCTCCTACGAGCAGTACTTC.

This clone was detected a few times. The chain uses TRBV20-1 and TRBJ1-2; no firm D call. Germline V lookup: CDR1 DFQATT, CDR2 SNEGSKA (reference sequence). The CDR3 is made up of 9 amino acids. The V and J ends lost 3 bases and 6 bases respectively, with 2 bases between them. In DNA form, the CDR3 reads TGCAGTGCTAGGAATGGCTACACCTTC. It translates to CSARNGYTF.

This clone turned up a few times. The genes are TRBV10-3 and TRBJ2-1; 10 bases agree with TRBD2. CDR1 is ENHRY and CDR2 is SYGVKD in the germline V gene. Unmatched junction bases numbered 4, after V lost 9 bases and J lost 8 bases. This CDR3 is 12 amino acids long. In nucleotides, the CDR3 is TGTGCCATGCATAGCGGGGGGTATGAGCAGTTCTTC. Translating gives CAMHSGGYEQFF.

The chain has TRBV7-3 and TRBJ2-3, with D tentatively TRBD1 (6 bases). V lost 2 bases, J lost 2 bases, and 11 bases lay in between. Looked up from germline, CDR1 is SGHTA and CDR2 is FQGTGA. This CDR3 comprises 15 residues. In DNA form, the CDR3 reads TGTGCCAGCAGCTTAGGGACACTGAACACAGATACGCAGTATTTT. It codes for CASSLGTLNTDTQYF.

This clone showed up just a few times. CDR3 in amino acids: CASSQDGAGGYTF. In nucleotides, the CDR3 is TGTGCCAGCAGCCAAGATGGGGCTGGCGGCTACACCTTC. The rearrangement joins TRBV4-2 to TRBJ1-2, with D tentatively TRBD1 (5 bases). The V gene's germline CDR1 is LGHNA and CDR2 YNFKEQ. The CDR3 has 13 amino acids. V lost 0 bases, J lost 8 bases, and 10 bases lay in between.

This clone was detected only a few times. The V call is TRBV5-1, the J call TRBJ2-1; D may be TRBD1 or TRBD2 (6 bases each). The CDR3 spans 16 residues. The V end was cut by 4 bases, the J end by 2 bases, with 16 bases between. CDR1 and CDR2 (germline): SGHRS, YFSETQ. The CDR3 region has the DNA TGCGCCAGCAGCCCAGGGGAGGCCACGACCTACAATGAGCAGTTCTTC. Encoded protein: CASSPGEATTYNEQFF.

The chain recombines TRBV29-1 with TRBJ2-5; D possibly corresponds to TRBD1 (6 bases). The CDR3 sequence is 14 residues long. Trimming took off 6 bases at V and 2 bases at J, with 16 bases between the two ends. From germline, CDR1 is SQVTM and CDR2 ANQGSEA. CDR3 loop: CSVTQDRPQETQYF. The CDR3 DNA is TGCAGCGTCACCCAAGACAGGCCTCAAGAGACCCAGTACTTC.

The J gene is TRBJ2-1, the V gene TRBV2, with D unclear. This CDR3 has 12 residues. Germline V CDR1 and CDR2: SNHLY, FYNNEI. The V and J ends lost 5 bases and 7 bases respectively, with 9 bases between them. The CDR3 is CASSPINNEQFF. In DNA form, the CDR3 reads TGTGCCAGCAGTCCGATCAATAATGAGCAGTTCTTC. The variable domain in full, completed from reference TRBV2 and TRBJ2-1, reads EPEVTQTPSHQVTQMGQEVILRCVPISNHLYFYWYRQILGQKVEFLVSFYNNEISEKSEIFDDQFSVERPDGSNFTLKIRSTKLEDSAMYFCASSPINNEQFFGPGTRLTVL.